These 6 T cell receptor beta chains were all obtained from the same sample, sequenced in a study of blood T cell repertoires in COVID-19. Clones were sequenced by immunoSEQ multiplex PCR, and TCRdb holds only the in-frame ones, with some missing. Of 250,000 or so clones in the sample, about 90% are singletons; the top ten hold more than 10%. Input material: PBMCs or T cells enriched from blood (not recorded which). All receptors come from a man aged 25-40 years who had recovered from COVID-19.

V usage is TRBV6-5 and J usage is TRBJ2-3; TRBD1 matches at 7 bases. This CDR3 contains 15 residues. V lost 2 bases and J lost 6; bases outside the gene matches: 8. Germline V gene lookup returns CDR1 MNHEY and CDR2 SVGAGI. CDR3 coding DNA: TGTGCCAGCAGTTACCAGCCTGACAGGGCGGATACGCAGTATTTT. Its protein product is CASSYQPDRADTQYF.

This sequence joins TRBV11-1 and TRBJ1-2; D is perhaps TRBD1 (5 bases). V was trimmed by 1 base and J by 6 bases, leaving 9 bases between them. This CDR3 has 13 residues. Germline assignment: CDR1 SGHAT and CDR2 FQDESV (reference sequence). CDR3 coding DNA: TGTGCCAGCAGCTTAGTACCAGGGCATGGCTACACCTTC. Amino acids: CASSLVPGHGYTF.

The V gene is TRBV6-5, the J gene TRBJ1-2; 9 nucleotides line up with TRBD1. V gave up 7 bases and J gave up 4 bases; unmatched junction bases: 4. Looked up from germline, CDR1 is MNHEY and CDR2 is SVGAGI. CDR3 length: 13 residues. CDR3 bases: TGTGCCAGCACCACGGACAGGGGCTATGGCTACACCTTC. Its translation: CASTTDRGYGYTF.

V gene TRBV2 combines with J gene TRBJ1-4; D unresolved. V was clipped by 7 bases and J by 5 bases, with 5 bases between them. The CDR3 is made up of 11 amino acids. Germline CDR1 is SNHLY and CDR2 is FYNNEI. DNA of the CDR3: TGTGCCAGCACGGTAAATGAAAAACTGTTTTTT. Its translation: CASTVNEKLFF.

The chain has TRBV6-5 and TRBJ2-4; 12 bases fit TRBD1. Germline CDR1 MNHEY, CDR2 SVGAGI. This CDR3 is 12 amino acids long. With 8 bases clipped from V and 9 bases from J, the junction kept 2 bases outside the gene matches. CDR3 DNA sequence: TGTGCCAGCGGGGACAGGGGGCTCATTCAGTACTTC. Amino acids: CASGDRGLIQYF.

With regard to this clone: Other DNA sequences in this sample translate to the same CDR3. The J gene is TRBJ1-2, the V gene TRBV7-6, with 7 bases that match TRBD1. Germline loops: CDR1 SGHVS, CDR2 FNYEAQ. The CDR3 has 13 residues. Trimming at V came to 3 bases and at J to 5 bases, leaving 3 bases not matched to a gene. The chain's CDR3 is CASSFPGGYGYTF. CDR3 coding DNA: TGTGCCAGCAGCTTCCCAGGGGGGTATGGCTACACCTTC.